This T cell receptor (beta chain) is drawn from a study of blood T cell repertoires in COVID-19 (TCRdb year 2020). In the study overall: Collaborator samples came from the United States, Italy and Spain and covered acute and convalescent phases of COVID-19. The material from the prospective study consisted of cDNA or gDNA derived from T cells, B-cell-depleted T cells, or PBMCs. Deeply sampled blood TCRbeta repertoires from subjects exposed to, actively infected with, or recovered from COVID-19 were included in the dataset. The repertoires were released in a freely available public database meant as a resource for research on the immune response to SARS-CoV-2. The samples were drawn from two sources: the first 160 participants of the ongoing ImmuneRACE study, and 1,000 to 1,500 subjects contributed by 6 global collaborators. Sample metadata almost always included a de-identified subject ID, COVID-19 status, age in years and sex. HLA class I and class II types, where available, came from metadata supplied by the sample provider rather than from assay-based typing. What the work shows at the level of the full study, not this receptor alone: The amount of clinical and demographic metadata varied by source and participant and was provided uncurated.

Comments on this clone: This receptor's antigen is unknown. Base qualities are not at hand, and no much larger clone is one base apart.

Collaborating institutions collected whole blood in K2EDTA tubes following their own protocols. For TCRbeta analysis, collaborator samples were shipped as frozen whole blood, as isolated PBMCs, or as DNA extracted from either sample type. Taken from cysteine to phenylalanine, the CDR3 has 15 residues. Only CDR3 DNA remains: 45 bases, in frame from the first base. The germline V gene (reference sequence) provides CDR1 SEHNR and CDR2 FQNEAQ. Trimming leaves V shorter by 4 bases and J shorter by 8 bases, with the junction holding 13 bases beyond the gene matches. The immunoSEQ Assay, a bias-controlled multiplex PCR, was used to amplify TCRbeta CDR3 regions from genomic DNA. Per the original workflow: The number of nucleated cells in each sample was estimated by amplification of reference gene primers within the assay. To quantify the absolute abundance of each unique TCRbeta CDR3 rearrangement, sequence reads were collapsed and filtered. For each sample, productive Simpson clonality was calculated by taking the square root of Simpson's diversity index across productive rearrangements. What TCRdb holds here is the immuneACCESS table cut down to in-frame rearrangements. Part of the clones is not present; checked against another copy, under half of the missing clones reflect an unresolved V gene, and the others are unexplained. For V, J and clone size, that table is used; D and trimming come from the DNA. The sample includes about 80,000 clones, with over 70% observed a single time. The ten largest clones take up approximately 5.4% of the sample.

This receptor was identified in a man aged 50-59 years with active or convalescent COVID-19. Recombination linked TRBV7-9 to TRBJ1-2; 7 bases in the junction line up with TRBD1. Source material: peripheral blood. CDR3 protein: CASSSTPLQGTGYTF. The sequenced DNA: TGTGCCAGCAGCTCAACCCCGTTACAGGGGACCGGCTACACCTTC.